A selection of T cell receptor beta chains follows, all from one sample in a study of blood T cell repertoires in COVID-19. Clones were sequenced by immunoSEQ multiplex PCR, and TCRdb holds only the in-frame ones, with some missing. The data contain almost 90,000 clones, 75% to 90% of them singletons. Sequenced material: peripheral blood. Every receptor here comes from a man older than 75 with acute or convalescent COVID-19. Both conserved end residues are part of each CDR3. A D gene is named only where the DNA matches it firmly. Clone size, where shown, is once, few, many, or a class for clones that have expanded.

J gene | clone size | V gene | D gene | CDR3 DNA | CDR3 protein
TRBJ1-1 | NA | TRBV6-2/TRBV6-3 | TRBD1 | TGTGCCAGCAGTACGCGGGACAGGGGGGACACTGAAGCTTTCTTT | CASSTRDRGDTEAFF
TRBJ1-2 | NA | TRBV4-1 | NA | TGCGCCAGCAGCCAAGTTGAGACACCCAACTATGGCTACACCTTC | CASSQVETPNYGYTF
TRBJ2-1 | NA | TRBV3-1/TRBV3-2 | NA | TGTGCCAGCAGCCAACACGGGTCTTACAATGAGCAGTTCTTC | CASSQHGSYNEQFF
TRBJ1-2 | NA | TRBV24-1 | TRBD1 | TGTGCCACCAGTGGGGGACAGGGGGACTATGGCTACACCTTC | CATSGGQGDYGYTF
TRBJ1-2 | NA | TRBV2 | NA | TGTGCCAGCAGCCTTGGGGCAGAACGCTATGGCTACACCTTC | CASSLGAERYGYTF
TRBJ1-2 | NA | TRBV18 | TRBD1 | TGTGCCAGCTCACCACCTTCAGGGGGACCGACCTATGGCTACACCTTC | CASSPPSGGPTYGYTF
TRBJ1-4 | NA | TRBV5-1 | TRBD1 | TGCGCCAGCAGCTTGTTGGGGGACCAGGGGGCCGGCGAAAAACTGTTTTTT | CASSLLGDQGAGEKLFF
TRBJ1-1 | NA | TRBV6-5 | NA | TGTGCCAGCAGGAACAGGGAAATGAACACTGAAGCTTTCTTT | CASRNREMNTEAFF
TRBJ2-7 | NA | TRBV3-1/TRBV3-2 | TRBD2 | TGTGCCAGCAGCCCGGGAGGGTACGAGCAGTACTTC | CASSPGGYEQYF
TRBJ1-5 | NA | TRBV10-3 | TRBD1 | TGTGCCATCAGTGGGACAGGGGTTCGCAATCAGCCCCAGCATTTT | CAISGTGVRNQPQHF
TRBJ2-5 | NA | TRBV25-1 | TRBD1 | TGTGCCAGCAGTGGGATAGGGGGCGCGGAGACCCAGTACTTC | CASSGIGGAETQYF
TRBJ2-3 | few | TRBV13 | TRBD2 | TGTGCCAGCAGCTTAGTATTCGCTAGCGGGGGGCAGGGGCCACATACGCAGTATTTT | CASSLVFASGGQGPHTQYF
TRBJ1-1 | NA | TRBV9 | NA | TGTGCCAGCAGCCTATGGACAGCGAACACTGAAGCTTTCTTT | CASSLWTANTEAFF
TRBJ1-2 | NA | TRBV18 | NA | TGTGCCAGCTCACCAGTTGGGTACAGCCAGTCCCCGGATGGCTACACCTTC | CASSPVGYSQSPDGYTF
TRBJ2-3 | NA | TRBV2 | TRBD2 | TGTGCCAGCAGCCCACGAGCGGGAGGGGCAGATACGCAGTATTTT | CASSPRAGGADTQYF
TRBJ1-3 | NA | TRBV21-1 | NA | TGTGCCAGCAGCAAAACCGACACAGGGACCTCTGGAAACACCATATATTTT | CASSKTDTGTSGNTIYF
TRBJ1-4 | NA | TRBV5-1 | NA | TGCGCCAGCAGCTTGACCGGGACTGATGATGAAAAACTGTTTTTT | CASSLTGTDDEKLFF
TRBJ2-2 | NA | TRBV19 | NA | TGTGCCAGTACCCAACCGGGCGGGACAGCGAACACCGGGGAGCTGTTTTTT | CASTQPGGTANTGELFF
TRBJ2-7 | NA | TRBV25-1 | TRBD1 | TGTGCCAGCAGTGAATATAGTGGACAGGGGACCCGAGAGCAGTACTTC | CASSEYSGQGTREQYF
TRBJ2-5 | NA | TRBV7-6 | TRBD2 | TGTGCCAGCAGCGCACGACTAGCGGGGGGAGAGGAGACCCAGTACTTC | CASSARLAGGEETQYF
TRBJ2-3 | NA | TRBV6-2/TRBV6-3 | TRBD2 | TGTGCCAGCAGTTACTACCGGACTAGCGGGATGCCAGATACGCAGTATTTT | CASSYYRTSGMPDTQYF
TRBJ2-5 | NA | TRBV5-1 | TRBD2 | TGCGCCAGCAGCGGAAGACTAGCGGGGCAAGAGACCCAGTACTTC | CASSGRLAGQETQYF
TRBJ2-1 | few | TRBV7-2 | NA | TGTGCCAGCAGCTTAGCCAGGGGCCGCAATGAGCAGTTCTTC | CASSLARGRNEQFF
TRBJ2-5 | NA | TRBV6-5 | TRBD2 | TGTGCCAGCAGTTCACTAGCGACTCAAGAGACCCAGTACTTC | CASSSLATQETQYF
TRBJ1-4 | NA | TRBV11-2 | TRBD1 | TGTGCCAGCAGCAGCCGGACAGGGGTGGGTGAAAAACTGTTTTTT | CASSSRTGVGEKLFF
TRBJ2-6 | NA | TRBV19 | NA | TGTGCCAGCCGTATACCAGGGGCTGGGGCCAACGTCCTGACTTTC | CASRIPGAGANVLTF
TRBJ2-7 | NA | TRBV6-2/TRBV6-3 | TRBD2 | TGTGCCAGCAGTTACTCGATCGAGAGCGGGAGGGCCCACGAGCAGTACTTC | CASSYSIESGRAHEQYF
TRBJ1-6 | NA | TRBV27 | NA | TGTGCCAGCAGACTCGACAGGATTGTGTCCTATAATTCACCCCTCCACTTT | CASRLDRIVSYNSPLHF
TRBJ1-5 | NA | TRBV27 | TRBD1 | TGTGCCAGCAGCGGACAGGGAGGAAATCAGCCCCAGCATTTT | CASSGQGGNQPQHF
TRBJ1-5 | few | TRBV28 | NA | TGTGCCAGCAGCCCACCCCCCCGGGTTCGGAGCAATCAGCCCCAGCATTTT | CASSPPPRVRSNQPQHF
TRBJ1-5 | NA | TRBV19 | NA | TGTGCCAGTAGTCGGGGTCGGAGCAATCAGCCCCAGCATTTT | CASSRGRSNQPQHF
TRBJ1-2 | NA | TRBV6-5 | TRBD1 | TGTGCCAGCAGTTACGGACAGGGAGTAGGCTACACCTTC | CASSYGQGVGYTF
TRBJ2-4 | NA | TRBV5-1 | NA | TGCGCCAGCAGCTTGGCGGCGGGGCAGAAAAACATTCAGTACTTC | CASSLAAGQKNIQYF
TRBJ1-5 | NA | TRBV6-5 | TRBD1 | TGTGCCAGCAGACCCGACAGGGTCGGCAATCAGCCCCAGCATTTT | CASRPDRVGNQPQHF
TRBJ1-3 | once | TRBV3-1/TRBV3-2 | TRBD1 | TGTGCCAGCAGCCCAGACAGGGTCTCTGGAAACACCATATATTTT | CASSPDRVSGNTIYF
TRBJ2-7 | NA | TRBV18 | TRBD1 | TGTGCCAGCTCTAACCTGGGGACAGGGACCGAAGAGCAGTACTTC | CASSNLGTGTEEQYF
TRBJ2-3 | NA | TRBV3-1/TRBV3-2 | NA | TGTGCCAGCAGACGAGGGGGGGCAGCCGATACGCAGTATTTT | CASRRGGAADTQYF
TRBJ2-3 | NA | TRBV29-1 | TRBD2 | TGCAGCGTTTCTAGCGGGAGTCAGGCAGATACGCAGTATTTT | CSVSSGSQADTQYF
TRBJ1-3 | NA | TRBV28 | NA | TGTGCCAGCCAGCACGGGGGTGGAAACACCATATATTTT | CASQHGGGNTIYF
TRBJ1-2 | NA | TRBV25-1 | TRBD1 | TGTGCCAGCAGTGCTCGACAGGGTTATGGCTACACCTTC | CASSARQGYGYTF
TRBJ1-2 | NA | TRBV3-1/TRBV3-2 | NA | TGTGCCAGCAGCCACCCTCTAGGGGGTGCTAACTATGGCTACACCTTC | CASSHPLGGANYGYTF
TRBJ1-1 | NA | TRBV19 | NA | TGTGCCAGTAGTAAGGCGGGGGTGAACACTGAAGCTTTCTTT | CASSKAGVNTEAFF
TRBJ1-1 | NA | TRBV6-5 | NA | TGTGCCAGCAGTTACAGGAGTGAAGCTTTCTTT | CASSYRSEAFF
TRBJ2-7 | NA | TRBV19 | NA | TGTGCCAGTAGTATAGGGCGCGGCTACGAGCAGTACTTC | CASSIGRGYEQYF
TRBJ2-1 | NA | TRBV7-2 | TRBD1 | TGTGCCAGCAGCAAAGTTCCAGGGGGAAGGTACTACAATGAGCAGTTCTTC | CASSKVPGGRYYNEQFF
TRBJ2-5 | NA | TRBV5-6 | TRBD2 | TGTGCCAGCAGCTTGTTAGGGGCGACGGGACTAGAAGAGACCCAGTACTTC | CASSLLGATGLEETQYF
TRBJ1-2 | NA | TRBV20-1 | TRBD1 | TGCATATACAGGGGGCGGGATGGCTACACCTTC | CIYRGRDGYTF
TRBJ1-2 | NA | TRBV2 | NA | TGTGCCAGCAGTCTTACAGGACTAGCTAACTATGGCTACACCTTC | CASSLTGLANYGYTF
TRBJ1-1 | NA | TRBV7-8 | NA | TGTGCCAGCAGCCCCCACCTGGGGGCGGCTGAGGGTTTCGCTGAAGCTTTCTTT | CASSPHLGAAEGFAEAFF
TRBJ2-5 | once | TRBV6-5 | NA | TGTGCCAGCTCTTTGGGTAGCGGCCAAGAGACCCAGTACTTC | CASSLGSGQETQYF
TRBJ2-1 | NA | TRBV19 | NA | TGTGCCAGTAGTATAAAGCGGGCCTTCGTTAAGAATGAGCAGTTCTTC | CASSIKRAFVKNEQFF
TRBJ1-1 | NA | TRBV6-6 | NA | TGTGCCAGCAGTTACTCCGCGGGTGAAGCTTTCTTT | CASSYSAGEAFF
TRBJ2-1 | few | TRBV5-1 | NA | TGCGCCAGCGCCACCGGGAACACGCGACCCGGGTCCTCCTACAATGAGCAGTTCTTC | CASATGNTRPGSSYNEQFF
TRBJ1-1 | few | TRBV7-2 | NA | TGTGCCAGCAGCTCGGGTCCGAACACTGAAGCTTTCTTT | CASSSGPNTEAFF
TRBJ2-7 | NA | TRBV18 | NA | TGTGCCAGCTCACCCCGCCGGGGGATCGACGAGCAGTACTTC | CASSPRRGIDEQYF
TRBJ1-5 | once | TRBV19 | NA | TGTGCCACCGCCCAGGGGTATAGCAATCAGCCCCAGCATTTT | CATAQGYSNQPQHF
TRBJ2-1 | NA | TRBV12-3/TRBV12-4 | NA | TGTGCCAGCACCTTTATCAATGAGCAGTTCTTC | CASTFINEQFF
TRBJ1-1 | NA | TRBV27 | NA | TGTGCCAGCAGTTTTTCAGTGAACACTGAAGCTTTCTTT | CASSFSVNTEAFF